The rows below give T cell receptor beta chains drawn from one sample of a study of T cells in Graves' hyperthyroidism and ophthalmopathy. TCRdb fed the multiplex PCR reads into MiXCR, producing one record per CDR3 protein. The sample includes roughly 510,000 distinct CDR3 sequences, over 35% of them seen just once. The sequenced sample consisted of peripheral blood or thyroid tissue (not recorded which). All receptors derive from an adult woman with Graves' disease, either hyperthyroidism or ophthalmopathy (not recorded which). Both conserved end residues are part of each CDR3. The D gene is left open where the match is weak. Size tells how often a clone was seen (once, few, many) or the class of an expanded clone, and some rows leave it out.

TRBJ1-2 NA few TRBV15 CATSSLNGPYGYTF TGTGCCACCAGCAGTTTGAACGGACCATATGGCTACACCTTC
TRBJ1-2 NA few TRBV5-1 CASSSGFGYGYTF TGCGCCAGCAGCTCTGGGTTCGGCTATGGCTACACCTTC
TRBJ1-5 NA many TRBV12-3/TRBV12-4 CASSLDSASRGAQHF TGTGCCAGCAGTTTGGACAGTGCCTCCCGGGGGGCCCAGCATTTT
TRBJ1-2 TRBD1 NA TRBV7-8 CASSLARQGASKNGYTF TGTGCCAGCAGCTTAGCCAGACAGGGGGCGTCCAAGAATGGCTACACCTTC
TRBJ1-5 NA many TRBV7-2 CASSPAPLWPQHF TGTGCCAGCAGCCCGGCCCCTCTCTGGCCCCAGCATTTT
TRBJ1-2 NA NA TRBV20-1 CSAREQGLISGYTF TGCAGTGCTAGAGAACAGGGCTTAATATCCGGCTACACCTTC
TRBJ1-2 NA NA TRBV20-1 CSARDAGTSVSGDDGYTF TGCAGTGCTAGAGACGCCGGGACTAGCGTTTCCGGGGACGATGGCTACACCTTC
TRBJ2-7 TRBD2 many TRBV29-1 CSVRGGNYEQYF TGCAGCGTTCGGGGAGGGAACTACGAGCAGTACTTC
TRBJ1-2 TRBD1 NA TRBV30 CASRTGDNYGYTF TGTGCCTCTAGGACAGGGGATAACTATGGCTACACCTTC
TRBJ2-6 NA NA TRBV29-1 CSVVLDSGANVLTF TGCAGCGTTGTTCTGGACTCTGGGGCCAACGTCCTGACTTTC
TRBJ1-2 TRBD1 NA TRBV15 CATSTETGRGGYTF TGTGCCACCAGCACCGAGACAGGGCGTGGTGGCTACACCTTC
TRBJ2-5 NA many TRBV20-1 CSARGGPGRETQYF TGCAGTGCTAGAGGTGGACCGGGGAGGGAGACCCAGTACTTC
TRBJ1-6 TRBD1 many TRBV7-8 CASSLNRGSHSPLHF TGTGCCAGCAGCTTAAACAGGGGAAGTCATTCACCCCTCCACTTT
TRBJ1-5 NA NA TRBV6-5 CASSYSGLGRSDTEYF TGTGCCAGCAGTTACTCGGGACTAGGGAGGTCAGATACGGAGTATTTT
TRBJ1-2 NA NA TRBV28 CASSFGQTNYGYTF TGTGCCAGCAGTTTCGGCCAGACCAACTATGGCTACACCTTC
TRBJ1-5 NA NA TRBV2 CASNGGHGSNQPQHF TGTGCCAGCAATGGGGGGCATGGGAGCAATCAGCCCCAGCATTTT
TRBJ1-2 TRBD1 many TRBV6-1 CASSETLTGVHTF TGTGCCAGCAGTGAAACCCTCACAGGGGTACACACCTTC
TRBJ2-7 TRBD2 once TRBV19 CASSMRSSGTYEQYF TGTGCCAGTAGTATGCGGTCTAGCGGGACCTACGAGCAGTACTTC
TRBJ1-6 TRBD1 NA TRBV10-3 CAISEGQGSLNSPLHF TGTGCCATCAGTGAGGGACAGGGGTCTTTGAATTCACCCCTCCACTTT
TRBJ1-2 NA many TRBV9 CASSVDADGYGYTF TGTGCCAGCAGCGTAGACGCGGACGGCTATGGCTACACCTTC
TRBJ1-4 TRBD1 few TRBV5-1 CASSDGGTVNEKLFF TGCGCCAGCAGCGATGGGGGGACAGTTAATGAAAAACTGTTTTTT
TRBJ1-2 TRBD1 NA TRBV10-2 CASSESRPGGGVGYTF TGCGCCAGCAGTGAGTCCAGGCCAGGGGGGGGCGTTGGCTACACCTTC
TRBJ2-5 TRBD1 many TRBV4-3 CASSQDVPGQGQETQYF TGCGCCAGCAGCCAAGATGTCCCGGGACAGGGACAAGAGACCCAGTACTTC
TRBJ1-2 TRBD1 few TRBV20-1 CSAKPPRDRPYGYTF TGCAGTGCAAAGCCGCCCCGGGACAGGCCCTATGGCTACACCTTC
TRBJ2-5 NA NA TRBV6-1 CASSGLGYQETQYF TGTGCCAGCAGTGGGTTGGGATACCAAGAGACCCAGTACTTC
TRBJ1-6 NA NA TRBV14 CASSQAGRSPLHF TGTGCCAGCAGCCAAGCCGGGAGGTCACCCCTCCACTTT
TRBJ1-1 NA NA TRBV20-1 CSARKADTEAFF TGCAGTGCTAGAAAGGCGGACACTGAAGCTTTCTTT
TRBJ1-1 TRBD1 many TRBV6-1 CASPTGTAIGGMNTEAFF TGTGCCAGCCCAACCGGGACAGCGATCGGCGGAATGAACACTGAAGCTTTCTTT
TRBJ2-5 NA few TRBV15 CATSSPSDQGPQETQYF TGTGCCACCAGCAGCCCTTCAGACCAGGGGCCCCAAGAGACCCAGTACTTC
TRBJ2-7 NA NA TRBV12-3/TRBV12-4 CASSYQFAGEQYF TGTGCCAGCAGCTATCAGTTCGCTGGCGAGCAGTACTTC
TRBJ1-2 NA few TRBV28 CASSRDPYYGYTF TGTGCCAGCAGCCGGGACCCCTACTATGGCTACACCTTC
TRBJ2-6 NA NA TRBV2 CASSVPFSGANVLTF TGTGCCAGCAGTGTCCCGTTCTCTGGGGCCAACGTCCTGACTTTC
TRBJ1-4 NA NA TRBV12-5 CASGYREELFF TGTGCTAGTGGTTACCGGGAAGAACTGTTTTTT
TRBJ2-5 NA NA TRBV19 CASSRATQETQYF TGTGCCAGCAGCCGGGCCACCCAAGAGACCCAGTACTTC
TRBJ1-5 TRBD1 NA TRBV2 CASSGQGWVQPQHF TGTGCCAGCAGTGGACAGGGGTGGGTTCAGCCCCAGCATTTT